This is a list of T cell receptor beta chains from one sample in a study of cytomegalovirus exposure and HLA in healthy donors. Data came from immunoSEQ multiplex PCR; TCRdb stores just in-frame clones and leaves some out. The sample shows around 90,000 clones, less than 70% of them seen only once. Sequenced input: PBMCs. These receptors originate from a human donor in good health. The CDR3 runs from the conserved cysteine through the conserved F or W.

j_call	v_call	cdr3_aa
TRBJ2-7	TRBV5-1	CASSSRSTTSGGAAYEQYF
TRBJ1-1	TRBV20-1	CSASKSIEAFF
TRBJ2-7	TRBV5-1	CASSLATGRGYEQYF
TRBJ2-7	TRBV5-1	CASSHPGLSSYEQYF
TRBJ1-2	TRBV6-5	CASSFSGTAYGYTF
TRBJ1-1	TRBV7-2	CASSTWDTSTEAFF
TRBJ1-1	TRBV11-3	CASSRDRGGAEAFF
TRBJ2-7	TRBV6-1	CASSEETGGPYEQYF
TRBJ1-5	TRBV7-9	CASSLGEQGKSGQPQHF
TRBJ1-1	TRBV19	CASQTLGQPLNTEAFF
TRBJ1-2	TRBV7-2	CASSPNRGNYGYTF
TRBJ2-3	TRBV5-6	CASSLVAGAGTDTQYF
TRBJ2-1	TRBV5-1	CASSLVSGGSLPYNEQFF
TRBJ2-7	TRBV10-3	CAIRQRGGRDEQYF
TRBJ1-4	TRBV7-2	CASSLGTAGNEKLFF
TRBJ2-1	TRBV9	CASSDQDRGYNEQFF
TRBJ2-7	TRBV19	CASSISYSSYEQYF
TRBJ1-5	TRBV10-3	CAINQDGNQPQHF
TRBJ2-7	TRBV11-2	CASSLAYEQYF
TRBJ2-3	TRBV7-9	CASSLSAGAATQYF
TRBJ2-7	TRBV2	CASRRQDTSYEQYF
TRBJ2-2	TRBV9	CASGAAGGPAGELFF
TRBJ2-2	TRBV18	CASSPQTGDTGELFF
TRBJ1-5	TRBV2	CASSSPHGGGGNQPQHF
TRBJ1-1	TRBV5-1	CATKGGLTNTEAFF
TRBJ1-6	TRBV9	CASSVDATAFNNSPLHF
TRBJ1-2	TRBV7-2	CASSFWGVDYGYTF
TRBJ1-1	TRBV11-1	CASSLAGGGTEAFF
TRBJ2-2	TRBV18	CASSPPSLQDNTGELFF
TRBJ2-1	TRBV9	CASSVVPGRGYEQFF
TRBJ1-3	TRBV4-3	CASSQDSGQGLSAIYF
TRBJ1-6	TRBV14	CASSQAYYTRGNSPLHF
TRBJ2-2	TRBV7-2	CASSPGQNTGELFF
TRBJ1-2	TRBV18	CASSPPGDSGYTF
TRBJ2-2	TRBV2	CAGSRDAGELFF
TRBJ1-3	TRBV7-8	CASSLGQFSGNTIYF
TRBJ1-2	TRBV5-1	CASSLATGSYGYTF
TRBJ1-1	TRBV5-1	CASSLGTGTEAFF
TRBJ2-5	TRBV6-5	CASSYLIAGGEETQYF
TRBJ1-5	TRBV27	CASSLFGTGGSNQPQHF